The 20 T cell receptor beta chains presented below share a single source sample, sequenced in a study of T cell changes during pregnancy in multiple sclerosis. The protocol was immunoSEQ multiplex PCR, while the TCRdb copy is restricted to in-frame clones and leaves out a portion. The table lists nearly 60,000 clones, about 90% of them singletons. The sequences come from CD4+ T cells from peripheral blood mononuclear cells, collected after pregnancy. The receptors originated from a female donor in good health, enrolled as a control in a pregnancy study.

The DNA of the CDR3 is TGTGCCAGCAGTGAGGCACTAGTACGCACAGATACGCAGTATTTT. Translation: CASSEALVRTDTQYF. The rearrangement links TRBV6-1 to TRBJ2-3, with a tentative D call TRBD2 (5 bases). Germline values: CDR1 MNHNS, CDR2 SASEGT. The V end was cut by 3 bases, the J end by 1 base, with 11 bases between. CDR3 length: 15 residues.

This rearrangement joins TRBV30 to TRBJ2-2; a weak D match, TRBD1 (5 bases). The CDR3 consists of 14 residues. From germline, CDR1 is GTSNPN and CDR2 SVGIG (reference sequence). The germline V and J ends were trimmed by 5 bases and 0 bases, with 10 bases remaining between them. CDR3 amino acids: CAWLRQTNTGELFF. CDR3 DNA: TGTGCCTGGCTGAGACAGACGAACACCGGGGAGCTGTTTTTT.

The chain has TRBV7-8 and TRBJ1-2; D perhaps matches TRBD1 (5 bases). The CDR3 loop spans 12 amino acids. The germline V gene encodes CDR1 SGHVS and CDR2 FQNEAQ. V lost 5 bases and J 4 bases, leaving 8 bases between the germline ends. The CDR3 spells CASSGGVYGYTF. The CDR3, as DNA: TGTGCCAGCAGCGGAGGGGTCTATGGCTACACCTTC.

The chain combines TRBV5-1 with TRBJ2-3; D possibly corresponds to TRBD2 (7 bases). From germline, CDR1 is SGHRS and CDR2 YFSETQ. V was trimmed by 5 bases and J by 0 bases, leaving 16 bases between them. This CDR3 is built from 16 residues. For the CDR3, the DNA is TGCGCCAGCAGTCGGGGGGCCCAAGATAGCACAGATACGCAGTATTTT. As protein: CASSRGAQDSTDTQYF.

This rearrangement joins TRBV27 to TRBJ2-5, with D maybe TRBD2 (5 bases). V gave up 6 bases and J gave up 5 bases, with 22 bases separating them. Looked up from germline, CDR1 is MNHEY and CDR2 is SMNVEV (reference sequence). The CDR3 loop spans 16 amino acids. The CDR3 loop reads CASSLKITSVGETQYF. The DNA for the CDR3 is TGTGCCAGCAGCCTAAAAATCACTAGTGTTGGTGAGACCCAGTACTTC.

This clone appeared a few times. CDR3 in amino acids: CASSVSPGGTEAFF. DNA of the CDR3: TGTGCCAGCAGCGTATCCCCCGGGGGCACTGAAGCTTTCTTT. The chain recombines TRBV9 with TRBJ1-1, with D possibly TRBD1 on 5 matching bases. The V end lost 1 base, the J end lost 4 bases, and 11 bases lay between the germline ends. The V gene's germline CDR1 is SGDLS and CDR2 YYNGEE. This CDR3 is built from 14 residues.

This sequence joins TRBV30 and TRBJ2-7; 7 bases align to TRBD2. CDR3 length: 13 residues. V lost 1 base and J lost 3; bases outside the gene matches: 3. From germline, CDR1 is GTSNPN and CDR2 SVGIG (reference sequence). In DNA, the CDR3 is TGTGCCTGGAGTGCGGGGAGGGACTACGAGCAGTACTTC. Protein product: CAWSAGRDYEQYF.

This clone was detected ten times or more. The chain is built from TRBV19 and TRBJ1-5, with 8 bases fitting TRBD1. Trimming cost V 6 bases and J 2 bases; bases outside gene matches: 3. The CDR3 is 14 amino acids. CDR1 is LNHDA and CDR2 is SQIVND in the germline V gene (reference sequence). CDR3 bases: TGTGCCAGTAGATTGGGACAGGGCAATCAGCCCCAGCATTTT. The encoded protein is CASRLGQGNQPQHF.

The CDR3 DNA reads TGTGCCAGCAGCCCGGGACAGGGAGACTCCTACGAGCAGTACTTC. Translated, it gives CASSPGQGDSYEQYF. This chain joins TRBV11-3 and TRBJ2-7; 9 bases match TRBD1. The CDR3 contains 15 residues. Germline V gives CDR1 SGHNT, CDR2 YENEEA. The junction had 5 bases not matched to a gene; V was cut back by 5 bases and J by 0 bases.

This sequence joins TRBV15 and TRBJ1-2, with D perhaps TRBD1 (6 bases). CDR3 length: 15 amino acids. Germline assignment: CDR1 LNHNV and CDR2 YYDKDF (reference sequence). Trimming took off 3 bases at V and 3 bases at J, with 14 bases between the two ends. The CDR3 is CATSRSPQGDYGYTF. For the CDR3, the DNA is TGTGCCACCAGCAGGTCTCCACAGGGTGACTATGGCTACACCTTC.

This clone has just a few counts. The CDR3 DNA follows: TGTGCCTGGAGGGACAGGGGCGATCAGCCCCAGCATTTT. It encodes CAWRDRGDQPQHF. The genes are TRBV30 and TRBJ1-5; 9 nucleotides line up with TRBD1. This CDR3 is built from 13 residues. The V gene end was trimmed by 3 bases and the J gene end by 5 bases; junction bases not matched to a gene: 2. Germline V CDR1 and CDR2: GTSNPN, SVGIG (reference sequence).

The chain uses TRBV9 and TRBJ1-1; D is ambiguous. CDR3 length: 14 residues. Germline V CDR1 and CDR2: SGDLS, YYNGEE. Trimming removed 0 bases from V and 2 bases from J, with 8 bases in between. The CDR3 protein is CASSVGGTNTEAFF. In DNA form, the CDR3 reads TGTGCCAGCAGCGTAGGCGGCACCAACACTGAAGCTTTCTTT.

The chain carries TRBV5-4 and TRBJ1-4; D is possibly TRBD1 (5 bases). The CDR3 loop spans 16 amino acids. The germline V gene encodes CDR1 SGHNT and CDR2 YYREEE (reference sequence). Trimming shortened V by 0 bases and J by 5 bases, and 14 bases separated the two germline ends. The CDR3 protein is CASSLGQPEVNEKLFF. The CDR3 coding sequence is TGTGCCAGCAGCTTGGGACAGCCTGAAGTCAATGAAAAACTGTTTTTT.

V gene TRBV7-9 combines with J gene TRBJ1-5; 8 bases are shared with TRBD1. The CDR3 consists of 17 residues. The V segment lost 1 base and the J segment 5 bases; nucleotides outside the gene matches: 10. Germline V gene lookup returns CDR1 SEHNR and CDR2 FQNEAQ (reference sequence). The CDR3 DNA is TGTGCCAGCAGCTTAGTGGGGAAAGGACAGGGTTATCAGCCCCAGCATTTT. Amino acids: CASSLVGKGQGYQPQHF. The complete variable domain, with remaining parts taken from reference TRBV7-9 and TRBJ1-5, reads DTGVSQNPRHKITKRGQNVTFRCDPISEHNRLYWYRQTLGQGPEFLTYFQNEAQLEKSRLLSDRFSAERPKGSFSTLEIQRTEQGDSAMYLCASSLVGKGQGYQPQHFGDGTRLSIL.

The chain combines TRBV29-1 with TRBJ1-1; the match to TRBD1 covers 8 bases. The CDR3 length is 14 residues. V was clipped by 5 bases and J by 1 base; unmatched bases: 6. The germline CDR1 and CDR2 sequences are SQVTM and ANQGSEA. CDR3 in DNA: TGCAGCGTTTCTCCCGGGACAGGGAACACTGAAGCTTTCTTT. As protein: CSVSPGTGNTEAFF.

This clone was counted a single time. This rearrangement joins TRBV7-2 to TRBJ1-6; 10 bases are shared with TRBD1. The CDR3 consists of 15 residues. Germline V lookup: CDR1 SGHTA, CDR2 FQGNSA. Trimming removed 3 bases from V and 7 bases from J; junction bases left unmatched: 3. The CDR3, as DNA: TGTGCCAGCAGCTTTTCGGGACAGGGGAATTCACCCCTCCACTTT. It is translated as CASSFSGQGNSPLHF.

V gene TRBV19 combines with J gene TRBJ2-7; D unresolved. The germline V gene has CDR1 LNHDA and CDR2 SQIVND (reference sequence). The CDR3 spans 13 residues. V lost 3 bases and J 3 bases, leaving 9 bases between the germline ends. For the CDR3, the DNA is TGTGCCAGTAGTATTTCCTCCTACTACGAGCAGTACTTC. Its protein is CASSISSYYEQYF. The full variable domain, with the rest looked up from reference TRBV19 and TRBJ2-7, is DGGITQSPKYLFRKEGQNVTLSCEQNLNHDAMYWYRQDPGQGLRLIYYSQIVNDFQKGDIAEGYSVSREKKESFPLTVTSAQKNPTAFYLCASSISSYYEQYFGPGTRLTVT.

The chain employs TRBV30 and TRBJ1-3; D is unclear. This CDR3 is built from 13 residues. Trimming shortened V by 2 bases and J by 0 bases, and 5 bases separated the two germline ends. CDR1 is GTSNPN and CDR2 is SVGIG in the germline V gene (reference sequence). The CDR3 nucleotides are TGTGCCTGGAGTCGTATCTCTGGAAACACCATATATTTT. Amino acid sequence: CAWSRISGNTIYF.

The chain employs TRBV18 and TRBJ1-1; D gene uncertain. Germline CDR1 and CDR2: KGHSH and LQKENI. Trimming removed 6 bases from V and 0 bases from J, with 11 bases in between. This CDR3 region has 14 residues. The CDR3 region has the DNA TGTGCCAGCTCCGGGAGCGTGGTGAACACTGAAGCTTTCTTT. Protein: CASSGSVVNTEAFF.

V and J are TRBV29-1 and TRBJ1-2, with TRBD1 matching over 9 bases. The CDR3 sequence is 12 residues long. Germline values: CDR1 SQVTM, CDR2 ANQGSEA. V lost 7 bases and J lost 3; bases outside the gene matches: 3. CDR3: CSAGDRDYGYTF. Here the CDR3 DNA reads TGCAGCGCCGGGGACAGGGACTATGGCTACACCTTC.